The 14 T cell receptor beta chains below were found in one sample sequenced in a study of beta chain features in type 1 diabetes. Findings and caveats of the study: Among patients with Type 1 diabetes, TCRB CDR3s were moderately but significantly shorter in every one of the four CD4+ subsets.

Expressed TCRB transcripts were sequenced after all isolated RNA was converted to cDNA. Produced via immunoSEQ multiplex PCR; TCRdb's table is partial and in-frame only. The table shows around 180,000 clones, with roughly 7.1% occurring only once. No antigens are known for them. The sequenced sample was central memory CD4+ T cells from blood. The receptors were sampled from a woman between 40 and 55 years old with type 1 diabetes.

This chain links TRBV2 with TRBJ2-1, with 8 nucleotides matching TRBD2. Germline V CDR1 and CDR2: SNHLY, FYNNEI. The V gene end was trimmed by 5 bases and the J gene end by 0 bases; junction bases not matched to a gene: 3. The CDR3 has 15 amino acids. The CDR3 DNA follows: TGTGCCAGCAGTCAACTAGCGGACTCCTACAATGAGCAGTTCTTC. This sequence encodes CASSQLADSYNEQFF.

This clone was seen a handful of times. The sample carries other DNA sequences with the same CDR3. The chain has TRBV7-3 and TRBJ1-1; a possible D gene is TRBD1 (5 bases). Germline assignment: CDR1 SGHTA and CDR2 FQGTGA. The CDR3 extends over 13 amino acids. Trimming pared 4 bases from V and 1 base from J, leaving 7 bases between. CDR3 amino acids: CASSSDRNTEAFF. CDR3 nucleotide sequence: TGTGCCAGCAGCTCCGACAGGAACACTGAAGCTTTCTTT.

This clone has just a few counts. The rearrangement joins TRBV5-1 to TRBJ1-1, with a possible D match to TRBD1 (5 bases). The germline V gene encodes CDR1 SGHRS and CDR2 YFSETQ. V was cut by 0 bases and J by 2 bases, with 11 bases left in between. The CDR3 length is 15 residues. The chain's CDR3 is CASSLDWGGNTEAFF. In nucleotides, the CDR3 is TGCGCCAGCAGCTTGGATTGGGGGGGAAACACTGAAGCTTTCTTT.

The chain is built from TRBV2 and TRBJ1-2, with D possibly matching TRBD1 (5 bases). The CDR3 has 13 amino acids. The V gene's germline CDR1 is SNHLY and CDR2 FYNNEI. Trimming took off 6 bases at V and 3 bases at J, with 11 bases between the two ends. CDR3 nucleotide sequence: TGTGCCAGCAGGACAGAAACGTACTATGGCTACACCTTC. Amino acids: CASRTETYYGYTF.

This chain uses TRBV27 with TRBJ1-2; a possible D gene is TRBD1 (5 bases). Germline CDR1 and CDR2: MNHEY and SMNVEV (reference sequence). CDR3 size: 15 residues. V lost 0 bases and J lost 4, with 12 bases in between. The CDR3 sequence: CASSLSGRAFYGYTF. In DNA, the CDR3 is TGTGCCAGCAGTTTATCGGGCAGGGCCTTCTATGGCTACACCTTC.

This clone turned up a few times. The rearrangement links TRBV28 to TRBJ1-1; no reliable D call. The CDR3 consists of 14 residues. Germline loops: CDR1 MDHEN, CDR2 SYDVKM. V was trimmed by 3 bases and J by 2 bases, leaving 10 bases between them. CDR3 DNA sequence: TGTGCCAGCAGTTTCCCGAGTGCCAACACTGAAGCTTTCTTT. Translated: CASSFPSANTEAFF.

As to this clone: Since a much larger clone is just one base distant, this may be a read error. This sample includes further DNA sequences coding for the same CDR3. The V and J genes are TRBV7-9 and TRBJ2-5; D uncertain. Germline loops: CDR1 SEHNR, CDR2 FQNEAQ (reference sequence). Trimming cost V 5 bases and J 2 bases, with 3 bases left between them. The CDR3 covers 11 residues. The CDR3 sequence is CASSPQETQYF. CDR3 in DNA: TGTGCCAGCAGCCCTCAAGAGACCCAGTACTTC.

The genes are TRBV5-4 and TRBJ2-3; 7 bases align to TRBD1. The ends lost 0 bases at V and 0 bases at J; junction bases unmatched: 7. This CDR3 is built from 17 residues. The germline gives CDR1 SGHNT, CDR2 YYREEE (reference sequence). The CDR3 loop reads CASSLDYRGLSTDTQYF. CDR3 sequence (DNA): TGTGCCAGCAGCTTGGATTACAGGGGCCTGAGCACAGATACGCAGTATTTT.

A word on this clone: Given a much more abundant clone one base away, this may be a read error. This chain joins TRBV4-1 and TRBJ2-1; TRBD2 might be the D (6 bases). Germline assignment: CDR1 MGHRA and CDR2 YSYEKL. The CDR3 runs 17 residues. Between the trimmed V and J ends, which lost 1 base and 0 bases, there was a span of 13 bases. CDR3 coding DNA: TGCGCCAGCAGCCAAGCGGGAGCGGGCCTCTCCTACAATGAGCAGTTCTTC. Translated, it gives CASSQAGAGLSYNEQFF.

V usage is TRBV5-1 and J usage is TRBJ1-2; D uncertain. V dropped 2 bases and J dropped 4 bases, with 12 bases sitting between them. The CDR3 has 14 residues. Germline-derived CDR1 and CDR2 are SGHRS and YFSETQ. The chain's CDR3 is CASSLTTLGYGYTF. CDR3 nucleotide sequence: TGCGCCAGCAGCTTAACAACCCTTGGCTATGGCTACACCTTC.

This clone has more than one count but fewer than ten. One end of the junction does not line up with germline, which may come from a read error. The genes are TRBV7-2 and TRBJ2-1; D not resolved. The CDR3 contains 11 residues. Germline CDR1 SGHTA, CDR2 FQGNSA. CDR3: CASSSDNEQFF. CDR3 coding DNA: TGTGCCAGCAGCTCCGACAATGAGCAGTTCTTC.

This clone has a count of ten or more. This chain links TRBV29-1 with TRBJ1-5, with a weak D call TRBD1 (5 bases). The CDR3 contains 14 residues. Deletions cut 6 bases from V and 0 bases from J, with 12 bases between. Per the germline V gene, CDR1 is SQVTM and CDR2 is ANQGSEA. CDR3: CSVAQEYSNQPQHF. The CDR3 bases are TGCAGCGTGGCACAGGAATATAGCAATCAGCCCCAGCATTTT.

This clone was picked up a small number of times. The rearrangement links TRBV28 to TRBJ2-6, with a tentative D call TRBD1 (5 bases). The CDR3 sequence is 16 residues long. Looked up from germline, CDR1 is MDHEN and CDR2 is SYDVKM. The V and J ends lost 8 bases and 1 base respectively, with 15 bases between them. The CDR3 sequence is CASGYPTGSGANVLTF. For the CDR3, the DNA is TGTGCCAGCGGCTATCCCACAGGTTCTGGGGCCAACGTCCTGACTTTC.

This clone was seen only a few times. This chain uses TRBV25-1 with TRBJ2-1; D call uncertain. The CDR3 length is 13 residues. Trimming took off 8 bases at V and 3 bases at J, with 11 bases between the two ends. Germline V lookup: CDR1 MGHDK, CDR2 SYGVNS. Here the CDR3 reads CASGPRSYNEQFF. The CDR3 region has the DNA TGTGCCAGCGGCCCACGGAGCTACAATGAGCAGTTCTTC.